This T cell receptor (beta chain) is from a study of cytomegalovirus exposure and HLA in healthy donors. Note on this clone: The antigen is unknown.

The CDR3 length is 16 residues. The trim removed 2 bases at V and 6 bases at J, leaving 12 bases unmatched. Germline V gene lookup returns CDR1 MNHEY and CDR2 SVGAGI. General study points: Because they were indistinguishable, some V segments, including TRBV6-2 and TRBV6-3, were excluded. Whilst most TCR sequences proved rare, a subset of public TCRs occurred across many donors.

Use of 60 Vbeta and 13 Jbeta primers characterized the PCR. TCRdb keeps only in-frame clones here, not all; method: immunoSEQ multiplex PCR. This sample's table reports about 58,000 clones. Sequencing used PBMCs. The rearrangement uses TRBV6-5 and TRBJ1-2; 7 nucleotides match TRBD1. The sequence was collected from a woman aged 18-35 years in good health and CMV-seronegative. The chain's CDR3 is CASSYEVEGARNGYTF. Written as DNA, the CDR3 is TGTGCCAGCAGTTACGAAGTTGAGGGGGCGCGAAATGGCTACACCTTC.